This entry is about one T cell receptor (beta chain). It lacks a known antigen. Qualities for individual bases were not recorded, and no much larger clone is one base off. The CDR3 regions of human TCRbeta chains were analyzed by immunosequencing. Turning to the authors' computational methods: Repertoire TCRs were matched against a reference library of SARS-CoV-2-specific TCRs generated with the MIRA antigen-specificity platform. Breadth was defined as the fraction of unique TCRs that were SARS-CoV-2-associated. Depth was defined as the fraction of total T cells that were SARS-CoV-2-associated. Each spike-specific TCR was assigned to its reactive spike region and to a CD4 or CD8 class using the MIRA data. Log10-transformed breadth and depth values were compared by one-way ANOVA with Sidak's multiple comparisons tests. Sourced from immuneACCESS, this table was stored by TCRdb with only in-frame sequences that have V and J called. A share of the clones is absent; for the studies checked, an unresolved V gene accounts for under half, and the remainder has no known explanation. Clone size and the V and J calls come from that table; the DNA yielded D and trimming. The sample yields tens of thousands of clones; approximately 90% were counted once. About 3% of the sample is taken by the ten largest.

The data stem from a study of T cell responses to AZD1222 COVID-19 vaccine (dated by TCRdb to the early 2020s). With respect to the entire study: TCR sequencing covered 230 or so trial participants: 200 to 210 given two doses of AZD1222 and around 26 given two doses of MenACWY control vaccine. Trial participants were enrolled by age into 18-55, 56-69 and 70-plus year subgroups, with approximately 160, 26 and 62 TCR-sequenced participants respectively. Beyond this particular receptor, the publication reports: Conclusions about previously exposed vaccinees were limited because only six AZD1222 recipients were SARS-CoV-2 seropositive at baseline. The vaccine-associated CD4 TCRs covered the entire spike protein, and the dominant responses fell in regions 160-218 and 743-854. After two AZD1222 doses, both the breadth and the depth of spike-specific TCRs were significantly higher than at day 0 and than in MenACWY recipients. The 56-69-year group was small, and its depth increase did not reach significance, likely because of low power. Participants were mostly white British and included more females than males, and it was suggested by the authors that clonal diversity may have been underestimated. Because no samples from the day 14 peak response were available, repertoires could be characterized only after the peak T cell response. Epitopes outside the regions mutated in the B.1.351 and B.1.1.7 variants were reportedly recognized by nearly half of the unique spike-specific TCRs.

What the time point label conveys for this sample: about 28 days (+/-7) after the second vaccine dose. Because spike-specific TCR depth and breadth did not differ between the two schedules, AZD1222 recipients who got a second dose at roughly 4 weeks were pooled with those who got a second dose at roughly 12 weeks. Vaccinee samples came from UK trials COV001 and COV002, including a single-blind randomized controlled phase 2/3 trial of AZD1222 (ChAdOx1 nCoV-19) in healthy adults. For TCRbeta chain sequencing, PBMC samples were collected from trial participants at day 0 and at day 28 after the second dose. This sequence was found in an adult who received the AZD1222 COVID-19 vaccine. The sequencing here drew on peripheral blood, taken 28 days after the second AZD1222 dose.

The CDR3 region has the sequence CASSQDLGVANYGYTF. The base sequence is TGTGCCAGCAGCCAAGATCTCGGCGTTGCTAACTATGGCTACACCTTC. This chain is built from TRBV3-1 (or the pseudogene TRBV3-2) and TRBJ1-2, with the identity of the D gene unclear. Its CDR3 holds 16 amino acids, cysteine through phenylalanine. Only CDR3 DNA is held: 48 bases, read in frame from base 1. V is pared back by 0 bases and J by 0 bases, with 11 bases lying between the germline termini. According to the germline V gene (reference sequence), CDR1 reads LGHDT and CDR2 reads YNNKEL.